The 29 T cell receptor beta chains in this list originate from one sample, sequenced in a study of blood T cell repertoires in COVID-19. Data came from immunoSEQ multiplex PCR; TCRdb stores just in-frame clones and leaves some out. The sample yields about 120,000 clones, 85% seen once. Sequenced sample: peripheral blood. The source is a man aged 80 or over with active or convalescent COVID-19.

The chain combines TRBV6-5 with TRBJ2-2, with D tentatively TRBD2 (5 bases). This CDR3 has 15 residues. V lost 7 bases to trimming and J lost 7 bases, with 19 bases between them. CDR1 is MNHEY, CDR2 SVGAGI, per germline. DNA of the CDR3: TGTGCCAGCATCCACCCCCCCCTCGCGGGCGGGGAGCTGTTTTTT. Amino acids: CASIHPPLAGGELFF.

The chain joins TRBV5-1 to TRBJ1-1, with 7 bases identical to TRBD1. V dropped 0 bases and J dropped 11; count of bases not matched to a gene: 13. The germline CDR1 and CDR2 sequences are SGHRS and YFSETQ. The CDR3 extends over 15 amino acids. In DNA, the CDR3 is TGCGCCAGCAGCTTGGGACAGGGACCTTTGGGGTCGGCTTTCTTT. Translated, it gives CASSLGQGPLGSAFF.

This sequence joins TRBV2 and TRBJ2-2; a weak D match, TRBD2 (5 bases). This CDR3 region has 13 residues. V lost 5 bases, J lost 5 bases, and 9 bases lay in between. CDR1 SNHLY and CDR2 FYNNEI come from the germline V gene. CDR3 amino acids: CASSPTRTGELFF. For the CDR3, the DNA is TGTGCCAGCAGTCCCACTAGGACCGGGGAGCTGTTTTTT. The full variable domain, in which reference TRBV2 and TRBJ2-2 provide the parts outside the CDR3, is EPEVTQTPSHQVTQMGQEVILRCVPISNHLYFYWYRQILGQKVEFLVSFYNNEISEKSEIFDDQFSVERPDGSNFTLKIRSTKLEDSAMYFCASSPTRTGELFFGEGSRLTVL.

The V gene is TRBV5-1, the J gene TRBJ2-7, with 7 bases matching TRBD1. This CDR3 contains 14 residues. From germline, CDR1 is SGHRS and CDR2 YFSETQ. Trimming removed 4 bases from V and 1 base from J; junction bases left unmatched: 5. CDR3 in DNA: TGCGCCAGCAGCCAGGACAGGCGTTCCTACGAGCAGTACTTC. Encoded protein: CASSQDRRSYEQYF.

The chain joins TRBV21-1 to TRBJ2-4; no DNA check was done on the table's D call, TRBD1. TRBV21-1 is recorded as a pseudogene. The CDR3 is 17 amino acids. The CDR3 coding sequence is TGTGCCAGCAGCAAAGGTGTAGAGGGGGTAACCAAAAACATTCAGTACTTC. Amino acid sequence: CASSKGVEGVTKNIQYF.

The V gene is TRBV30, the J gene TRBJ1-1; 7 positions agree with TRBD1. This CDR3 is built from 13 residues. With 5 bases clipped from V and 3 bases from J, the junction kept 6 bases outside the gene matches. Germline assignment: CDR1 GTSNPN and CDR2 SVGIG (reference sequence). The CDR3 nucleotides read TGTGCCTGGGGGACAGACATTTACACTGAAGCTTTCTTT. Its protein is CAWGTDIYTEAFF.

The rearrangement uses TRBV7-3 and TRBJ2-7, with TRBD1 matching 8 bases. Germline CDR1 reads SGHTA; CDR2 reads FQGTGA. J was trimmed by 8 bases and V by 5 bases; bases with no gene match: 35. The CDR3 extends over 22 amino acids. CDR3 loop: CASSADKHLFDRTGYTLRKQYF. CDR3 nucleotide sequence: TGTGCCAGCAGCGCCGATAAACATTTATTCGACCGGACAGGGTATACTCTTCGGAAGCAGTACTTC. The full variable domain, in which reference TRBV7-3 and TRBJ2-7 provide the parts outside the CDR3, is GAGVSQTPSNKVTEKGKYVELRCDPISGHTALYWYRQSLGQGPEFLIYFQGTGAADDSGLPNDRFFAVRPEGSVSTLKIQRTERGDSAVYLCASSADKHLFDRTGYTLRKQYFGPGTRLTVT.

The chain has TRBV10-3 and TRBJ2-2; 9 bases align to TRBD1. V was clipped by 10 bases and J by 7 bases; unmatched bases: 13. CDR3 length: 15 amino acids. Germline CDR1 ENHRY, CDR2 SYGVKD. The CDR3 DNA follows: TGTGCCACAAAGAAACAGGGGGCCGGTATCGGGGAGCTGTTTTTT. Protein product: CATKKQGAGIGELFF.

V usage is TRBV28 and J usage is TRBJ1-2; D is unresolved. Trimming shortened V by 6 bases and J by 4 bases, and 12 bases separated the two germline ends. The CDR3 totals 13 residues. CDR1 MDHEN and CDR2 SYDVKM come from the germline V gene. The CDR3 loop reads CASRFSGLYGYTF. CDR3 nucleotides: TGTGCCAGCAGGTTCAGTGGTCTCTATGGCTACACCTTC.

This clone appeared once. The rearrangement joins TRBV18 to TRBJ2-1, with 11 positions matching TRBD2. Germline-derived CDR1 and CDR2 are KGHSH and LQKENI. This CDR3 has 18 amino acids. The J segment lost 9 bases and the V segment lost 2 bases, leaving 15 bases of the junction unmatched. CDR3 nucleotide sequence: TGTGCCAGCTCACCAGGACTAGCGGGCCCGAGACACCCGAGTGAGCAGTTCTTC. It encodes CASSPGLAGPRHPSEQFF. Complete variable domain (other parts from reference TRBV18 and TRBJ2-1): NAGVMQNPRHLVRRRGQEARLRCSPMKGHSHVYWYRQLPEEGLKFMVYLQKENIIDESGMPKERFSAEFPKEGPSILRIQQVVRGDSAAYFCASSPGLAGPRHPSEQFFGPGTRLTVL.

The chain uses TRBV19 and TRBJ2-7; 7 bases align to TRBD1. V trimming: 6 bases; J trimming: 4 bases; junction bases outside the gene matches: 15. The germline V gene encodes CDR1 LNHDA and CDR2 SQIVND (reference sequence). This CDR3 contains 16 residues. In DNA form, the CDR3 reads TGTGCCAGTAGCATTCAACCTCGACAGGGAAGTTACGAGCAGTACTTC. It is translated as CASSIQPRQGSYEQYF.

CDR3 in DNA: TGTGCCAGCAGCTTAGGGGGGCTAGATGGCTACACCTTC. This gives the protein CASSLGGLDGYTF. The gene calls are TRBV7-2 and TRBJ1-2, with a possible D match to TRBD1 (6 bases). Germline CDR1 reads SGHTA; CDR2 reads FQGNSA. V gave up 1 base and J gave up 6 bases, with 9 bases separating them. The length of the CDR3 is 13 residues.

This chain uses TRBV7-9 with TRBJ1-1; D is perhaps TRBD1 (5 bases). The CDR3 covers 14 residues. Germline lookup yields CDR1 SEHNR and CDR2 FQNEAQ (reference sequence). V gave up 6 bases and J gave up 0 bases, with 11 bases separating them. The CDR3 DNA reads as TGTGCCAGCAGGGCAGGGTCCATGAACACTGAAGCTTTCTTT. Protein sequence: CASRAGSMNTEAFF.

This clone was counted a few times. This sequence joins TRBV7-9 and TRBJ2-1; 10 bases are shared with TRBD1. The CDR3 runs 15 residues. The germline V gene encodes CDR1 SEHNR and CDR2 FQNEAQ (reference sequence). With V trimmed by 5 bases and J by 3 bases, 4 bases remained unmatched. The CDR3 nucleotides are TGTGCCAGCAGCACCGGGACAGGGGACTACAATGAGCAGTTCTTC. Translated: CASSTGTGDYNEQFF.

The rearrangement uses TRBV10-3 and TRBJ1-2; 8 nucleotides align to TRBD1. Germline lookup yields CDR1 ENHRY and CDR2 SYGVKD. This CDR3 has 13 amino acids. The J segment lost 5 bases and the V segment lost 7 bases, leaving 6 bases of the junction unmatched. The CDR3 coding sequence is TGTGCCATCACCCCACAGGGGGAATATGGCTACACCTTC. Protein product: CAITPQGEYGYTF.

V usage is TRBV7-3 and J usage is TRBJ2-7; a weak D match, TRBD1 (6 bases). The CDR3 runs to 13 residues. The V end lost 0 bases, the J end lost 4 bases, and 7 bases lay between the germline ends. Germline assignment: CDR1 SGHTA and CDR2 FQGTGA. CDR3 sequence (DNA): TGTGCCAGCAGCTTAACGGACAGATACGAGCAGTACTTC. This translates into CASSLTDRYEQYF.

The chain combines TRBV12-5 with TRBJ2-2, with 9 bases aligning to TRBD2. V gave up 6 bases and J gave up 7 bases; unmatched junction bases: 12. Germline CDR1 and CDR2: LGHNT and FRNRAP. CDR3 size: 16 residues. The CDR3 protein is CASGPVGLAVSGELFF. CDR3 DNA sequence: TGTGCTAGTGGCCCCGTGGGACTAGCAGTTAGCGGGGAGCTGTTTTTT.

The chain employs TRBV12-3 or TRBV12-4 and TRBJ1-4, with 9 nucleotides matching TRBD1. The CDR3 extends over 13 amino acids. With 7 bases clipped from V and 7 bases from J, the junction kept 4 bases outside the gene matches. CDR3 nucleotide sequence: TGTGCCAGCAACAGGGGGCTTAGTGAAAAACTGTTTTTT. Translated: CASNRGLSEKLFF.

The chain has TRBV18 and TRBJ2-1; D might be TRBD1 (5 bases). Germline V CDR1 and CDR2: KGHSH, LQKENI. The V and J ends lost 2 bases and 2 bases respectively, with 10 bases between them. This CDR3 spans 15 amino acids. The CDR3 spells CASSPGRGPYNEQFF. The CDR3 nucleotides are TGTGCCAGCTCACCAGGAAGGGGCCCCTACAATGAGCAGTTCTTC.

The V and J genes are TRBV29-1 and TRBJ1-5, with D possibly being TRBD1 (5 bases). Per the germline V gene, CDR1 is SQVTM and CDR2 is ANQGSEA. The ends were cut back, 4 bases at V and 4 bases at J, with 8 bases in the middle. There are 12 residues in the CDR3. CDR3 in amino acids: CSVASGNQPQHF. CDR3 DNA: TGCAGCGTTGCGTCAGGGAATCAGCCCCAGCATTTT.

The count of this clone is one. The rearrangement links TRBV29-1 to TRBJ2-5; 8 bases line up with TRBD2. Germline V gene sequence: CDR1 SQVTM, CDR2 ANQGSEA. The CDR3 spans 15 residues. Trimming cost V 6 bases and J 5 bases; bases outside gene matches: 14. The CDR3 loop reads CSVTSGTRWGETQYF. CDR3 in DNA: TGCAGCGTCACCTCCGGGACTAGATGGGGGGAGACCCAGTACTTC. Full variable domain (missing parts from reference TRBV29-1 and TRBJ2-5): SAVISQKPSRDICQRGTSLTIQCQVDSQVTMMFWYRQQPGQSLTLIATANQGSEATYESGFVIDKFPISRPNLTFSTLTVSNMSPEDSSIYLCSVTSGTRWGETQYFGPGTRLLVL.

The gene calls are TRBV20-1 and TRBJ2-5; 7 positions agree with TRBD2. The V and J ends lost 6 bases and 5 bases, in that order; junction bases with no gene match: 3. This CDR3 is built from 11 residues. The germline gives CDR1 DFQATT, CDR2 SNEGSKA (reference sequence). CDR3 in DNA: TGCAGTGCAGGGGAGGGGGAGACCCAGTACTTC. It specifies CSAGEGETQYF.

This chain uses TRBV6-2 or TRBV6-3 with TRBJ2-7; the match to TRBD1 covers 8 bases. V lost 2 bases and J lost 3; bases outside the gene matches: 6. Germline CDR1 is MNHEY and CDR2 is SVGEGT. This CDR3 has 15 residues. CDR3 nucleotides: TGTGCCAGCAGTTACGCGGCGGGGACAGGCTACGAGCAGTACTTC. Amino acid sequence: CASSYAAGTGYEQYF.

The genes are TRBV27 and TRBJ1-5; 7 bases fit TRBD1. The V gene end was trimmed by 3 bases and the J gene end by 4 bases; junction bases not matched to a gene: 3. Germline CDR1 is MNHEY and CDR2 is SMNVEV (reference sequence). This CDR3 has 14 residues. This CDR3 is CASSFAGGNQPQHF. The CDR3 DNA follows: TGTGCCAGCAGTTTTGCAGGGGGTAATCAGCCCCAGCATTTT.

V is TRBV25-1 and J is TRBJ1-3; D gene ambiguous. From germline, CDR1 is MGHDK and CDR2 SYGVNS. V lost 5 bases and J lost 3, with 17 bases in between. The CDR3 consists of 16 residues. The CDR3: CASSSQRYSDGNTIYF. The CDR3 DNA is TGTGCCAGCAGTTCTCAAAGGTACAGTGATGGAAACACCATATATTTT.

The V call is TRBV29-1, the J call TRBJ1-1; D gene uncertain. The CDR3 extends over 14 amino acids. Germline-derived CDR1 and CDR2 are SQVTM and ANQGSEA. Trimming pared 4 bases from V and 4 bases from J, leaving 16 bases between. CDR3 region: CSVVKAFRGTEAFF. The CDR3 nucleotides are TGCAGCGTTGTAAAAGCCTTTCGGGGCACTGAAGCTTTCTTT.

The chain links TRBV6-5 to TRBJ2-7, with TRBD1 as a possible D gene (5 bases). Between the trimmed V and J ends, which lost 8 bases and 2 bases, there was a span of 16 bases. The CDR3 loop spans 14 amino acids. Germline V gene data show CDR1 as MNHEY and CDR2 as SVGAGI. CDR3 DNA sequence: TGTGCCAGCGTTTCCGCGGCAGGGACCTACGAGCAGTACTTC. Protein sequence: CASVSAAGTYEQYF.

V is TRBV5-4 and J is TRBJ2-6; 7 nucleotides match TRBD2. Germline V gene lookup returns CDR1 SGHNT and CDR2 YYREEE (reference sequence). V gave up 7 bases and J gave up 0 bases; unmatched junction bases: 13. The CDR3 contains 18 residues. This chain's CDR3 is CASLRAGTKISGANVLTF. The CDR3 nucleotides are TGTGCCAGCCTAAGGGCAGGGACTAAAATCTCTGGGGCCAACGTCCTGACTTTC.

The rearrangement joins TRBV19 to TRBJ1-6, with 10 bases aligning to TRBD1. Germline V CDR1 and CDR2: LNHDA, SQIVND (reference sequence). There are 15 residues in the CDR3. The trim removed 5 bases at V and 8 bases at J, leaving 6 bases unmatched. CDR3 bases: TGTGCCAGTAGTCCTAGGGACAGGGGAGATTCACCCCTCCACTTT. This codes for CASSPRDRGDSPLHF.